A selection of T cell receptor beta chains follows, all from one sample in a study of T-cell reconstitution after alpha-beta-depleted transplantation in children. TCRdb called the PCR reads again in MiXCR, with one record for every CDR3 protein. The data contain roughly 310,000 distinct CDR3 sequences, roughly 25% of them seen just once; the ten biggest clones take up approximately 11%. This sample comprised PBMCs, mostly from graft donor cells, obtained 180 days after TCRalphabeta/CD19-depleted stem cell transplant. The receptors shown here come from a male patient under 18 who had a stem cell transplant for acute lymphoblastic leukemia, so the T cells may come from the graft donor. CDR3s include the opening cysteine and the closing phenylalanine or tryptophan. D genes are given only for firm matches. Size values are once, few and many counts, or a class for expanded clones, and some rows have none.

v_gene	j_gene	d_gene	abundance	len	CDR3nt	CDR3aa
TRBV6-2/TRBV6-3	TRBJ2-7	.	.	14	TGTGCCAGCAGTTACGGGCAGGGCCCCTACGAGCAGTACTTC	CASSYGQGPYEQYF
TRBV12-5	TRBJ2-7	.	few	14	TGTGCTAGTGGTTTGGTACCACTTACCTACGAGCAGTACTTC	CASGLVPLTYEQYF
TRBV7-3	TRBJ2-6	.	few	15	TGTGCCAGCAGCTTAACGAGGTCCGGGGCCAACGTCCTGACTTTC	CASSLTRSGANVLTF
TRBV21-1	TRBJ2-1	.	.	14	TGTGCCAGCAGCATTCGGACTAGCACTGGGACGCAGTTCTTC	CASSIRTSTGTQFF
TRBV10-3	TRBJ2-7	TRBD2	.	14	TGTGCCATCAGGAGGACTAGCGGGGGCCACGAGCAGTACTTC	CAIRRTSGGHEQYF
TRBV20-1	TRBJ2-3	TRBD2	.	16	TGCAGTGCTAGAGATCGTAGTAGCGGGAGACGGGATACGCAGTATTTT	CSARDRSSGRRDTQYF
TRBV7-9	TRBJ1-5	TRBD1	.	15	TGTGCCAGCAGCTTATACAGGGGTATTAATCAGCCCCAGCATTTT	CASSLYRGINQPQHF
TRBV5-1	TRBJ2-6	.	few	16	TGCGCCAGCAGCTTAGCGGGGACATCTGGGGCCAACGTCCTGACTTTC	CASSLAGTSGANVLTF
TRBV25-1	TRBJ1-3	TRBD1	few	16	TGTGCCAGCAGTGAATTTCAGGGGGCATCTGGAAACACCATATATTTT	CASSEFQGASGNTIYF
TRBV5-6	TRBJ2-7	TRBD1	.	16	TGTGCCAGCAGCTTGGTCCCGGGACAGGGGTTTTACGAGCAGTACTTC	CASSLVPGQGFYEQYF
TRBV6-5	TRBJ2-1	.	.	17	TGTGCCAGCAGTTCTCGTTCAGGCCCTGTCGGCTACAATGAGCAGTTCTTC	CASSSRSGPVGYNEQFF
TRBV7-3	TRBJ2-5	.	.	13	TGTGCCAGCAGCTGGTCTAGGGAAGAGACCCAGTCCTTC	CASSWSREETQSF
TRBV5-1	TRBJ2-3	TRBD2	.	16	TGCGCCAGCAGCTGGAACCTAGCGGATAGCACAGATACGCAGTATTTT	CASSWNLADSTDTQYF
TRBV2	TRBJ2-7	TRBD1	.	13	TGTGCCAGCATTCAGGGGGCCCCCTACGAGCAGTACTTC	CASIQGAPYEQYF
TRBV7-2	TRBJ1-5	.	.	15	TGTGCCAGCAGCTTAAGTTTAGGGGGCAATCAGCCCCAGCATTTT	CASSLSLGGNQPQHF
TRBV7-3	TRBJ2-3	TRBD2	.	15	TGTGCCAGCAGCGTGGGACTAGCGAAGACAGATACGCAGTATTTT	CASSVGLAKTDTQYF
TRBV5-1	TRBJ2-2	.	.	15	TGCGCCAGCAGCTTGTTAGCGGCGAACACCGGGGAGCTGTTTTTT	CASSLLAANTGELFF
TRBV20-1	TRBJ1-5	.	few	15	TGCAGTGCTGTAGCAGGGTGGAACAGCAATCAGCCCCAGCATTTT	CSAVAGWNSNQPQHF
TRBV5-1	TRBJ2-1	TRBD2	few	15	TGCGCCAGCAGTACGAGACTAGCGGGAGGAGGCGAGCAGTTCTTC	CASSTRLAGGGEQFF
TRBV6-5	TRBJ2-3	.	.	17	TGTGCCAGCAGTTACTCCTGGGGGTTTTTAGTAACAGATACGCAGTATTTT	CASSYSWGFLVTDTQYF
TRBV5-1	TRBJ2-1	.	.	16	TGCGCCAGCAGCTCAAACACAGGGAGCTCCTACAATGAGCAGTTCTTC	CASSSNTGSSYNEQFF
TRBV7-8	TRBJ2-1	TRBD2	.	16	TGTGCCAGCAGCATTTTTGTAGCGGGAGGTACCAATGAGCAGTTCTTC	CASSIFVAGGTNEQFF
TRBV4-1	TRBJ2-7	TRBD2	few	15	TGCGCCAGCAGCCAACCTAGCGGGAGAAAGAGGGAGCAGTACTTC	CASSQPSGRKREQYF
TRBV6-1	TRBJ2-1	.	few	13	TGTGCCAGCAGAGGAAGTGGGGGCGTCGAGCAGTTCTTC	CASRGSGGVEQFF
TRBV12-3/TRBV12-4	TRBJ2-5	.	many	13	TGTGCCAGCAGTTTAAGTAGTGAGGAGACCCAGTACTTC	CASSLSSEETQYF
TRBV5-1	TRBJ2-7	.	.	13	TGCGCCAGCAGCGGAAACAGTTTCGTCGAGCAGTACTTC	CASSGNSFVEQYF
TRBV27	TRBJ2-6	TRBD1	few	18	TGTGCCAGCAGTTCCCGGACAGGGGGCTTCTCTGGGGCCAACGTCCTGACTTTC	CASSSRTGGFSGANVLTF
TRBV5-6	TRBJ1-4	.	.	15	TGTGCCAGCAGCCTTGGACACCCCATCCTTGAAAAACTGTTTTTT	CASSLGHPILEKLFF
TRBV12-3/TRBV12-4	TRBJ1-5	TRBD1	few	14	TGTGCCAGCAGGGTGGACAGGGGCAATCAGCCCCAGCATTTT	CASRVDRGNQPQHF
TRBV20-1	TRBJ1-2	.	.	13	TGCAGTGCTAGAGAGTTTATGGTTGATGGCTACACCTTC	CSAREFMVDGYTF
TRBV7-9	TRBJ1-3	.	few	14	TGTGCCAGCAGCTTAGAGGTCCCTGGAAACACCATATATTTT	CASSLEVPGNTIYF
TRBV20-1	TRBJ1-5	.	.	17	TGCTGTGCTAGAGGTTACCTTTGGGGTTATAGCAATCAGCCCCAGCATTTT	CCARGYLWGYSNQPQHF
TRBV3-1	TRBJ2-5	TRBD2	few	18	TGTGCCAGCAGCCAAGATCCACTAGCGGGAGGAGGTCAAGAGACCCAGTACTTC	CASSQDPLAGGGQETQYF
TRBV7-7	TRBJ2-5	.	few	14	TGTGCCAGCAGCTTCCTCGGGGCACGAGAGACCCAGTACTTC	CASSFLGARETQYF
TRBV20-1	TRBJ1-1	.	.	14	TGCAGTGCTACCCACGGGTCCATGAACACTGAAGCTTTCTTT	CSATHGSMNTEAFF
TRBV7-4	TRBJ2-1	.	.	16	TGTGCCAGCAGCCGTTCAGGGGAGGAAGCCTACAATGAGCAGTTCTTC	CASSRSGEEAYNEQFF
TRBV20-1	TRBJ1-5	TRBD1	few	14	TGCAGTGCTTCTTGGGCAGGGGGGAATCAGCCCCAGCATTTT	CSASWAGGNQPQHF
TRBV4-2	TRBJ2-2	.	few	14	TGTGCCAGCAGCCAAGCGGGGATCTTCGCGGAGCTGTTTTTT	CASSQAGIFAELFF
TRBV29-1	TRBJ2-5	.	few	12	TGCAGCGCCCGGTTGTACCAAGAGACCCAGTACTTC	CSARLYQETQYF
TRBV29-1	TRBJ2-5	.	.	13	TGCAGCGTCAGCGGAGGGTGGGGGGAGACCCAGTACTTC	CSVSGGWGETQYF
TRBV12-3/TRBV12-4	TRBJ2-1	TRBD1	few	14	TGTGCCAGCCGGACAGGGGCTAGTTGGGGTGAGCAGTTCTTC	CASRTGASWGEQFF
TRBV20-1	TRBJ2-1	TRBD2	.	14	TGCAGTGCTAGTAGCGGGACCTGGTTCAATGAGCAGTTCTTC	CSASSGTWFNEQFF
TRBV9	TRBJ2-2	.	few	15	TGTGCCAGCAGCCCCTCGGGAGCACGCGCCGGGGAGCTGTTTTTT	CASSPSGARAGELFF
TRBV10-1	TRBJ1-4	.	.	16	TGCGCCAGCAAGGTAGGGCGCCCCCCAGGAAACGAAAAACTGTTTTTT	CASKVGRPPGNEKLFF
TRBV12-3/TRBV12-4	TRBJ2-3	TRBD1	.	14	TGTGCCAGCAGACCGGACAGGGGCACAGATACGCAGTATTTT	CASRPDRGTDTQYF
TRBV25-1	TRBJ2-1	TRBD2	.	14	TGTGCCAGCAGTGAATTTAGTGGACTAGCGGAGCAGTTCTTC	CASSEFSGLAEQFF
TRBV5-1	TRBJ1-3	.	few	16	TGCGCCAGCAGCTTGGGACAGTCCAACTCTGGAAACACCATATATTTT	CASSLGQSNSGNTIYF
TRBV9	TRBJ1-1	.	.	12	TGTGCCAGCAGCGCGGACGGAACGTGGGCTTTCTTT	CASSADGTWAFF
TRBV7-6	TRBJ2-2	.	.	15	TGTGCCAGCAGCCCCGCGTACAGGGACACCGGGGAGCTGTTTTTT	CASSPAYRDTGELFF
TRBV9	TRBJ2-7	TRBD1	few	14	TGTGCCAGCAGCGTGGGGGACAGAGCCTACGAGCAGTACTTC	CASSVGDRAYEQYF
TRBV12-3/TRBV12-4	TRBJ2-2	.	.	14	TGTGCCAGCAGTACCCCTAAGAACACCGGGGAGCTGTTTTTT	CASSTPKNTGELFF
TRBV27	TRBJ1-3	.	.	15	TGTGCCAGCAGTTTATCCCGCTTCACTGGAAACACCATATATTTT	CASSLSRFTGNTIYF
TRBV29-1	TRBJ2-5	.	few	14	TGCAGCGTTCGTAGCGACCCAGCTATAGAGACCCAGTACTTC	CSVRSDPAIETQYF
TRBV21-1	TRBJ1-1	.	.	14	TGTGCCAGCAGCTCCCCGGACAGGAACACTGAAGCTTTCTTT	CASSSPDRNTEAFF
TRBV4-2	TRBJ2-1	.	.	18	TGTGCCAGCAGCCAGGGACTTTCCGGGACCACCAGGTACAATGAGCAGTTCTTC	CASSQGLSGTTRYNEQFF